A single sample gave rise to the 30 T cell receptor beta chains below, sequenced in a study of cytomegalovirus exposure and HLA in healthy donors (TCRdb year 2017). The protocol used for the library was the immunoSEQ multiplex PCR assay. A mixture of 60 forward primers for TCR Vbeta segments and 13 reverse primers for TCR Jbeta segments was used in the multiplex PCR. This is the immuneACCESS table as TCRdb keeps it, with only in-frame sequences that have V and J called. A part of the clones is gone; compared with another copy, unresolved V genes explain less than half, and the rest is unexplained. This sample holds approximately 190,000 clones; about 84% were observed only once. The ten largest make up around 4% of the sample. The specimen sequenced was PBMCs. These TCRs come from a man aged 50 or older in good health and CMV-seronegative.

This rearrangement joins TRBV11-2 to TRBJ2-5; D gene uncertain. The CDR3 length is 15 residues. Germline CDR1 SGHAT, CDR2 FQNNGV. V shed 1 base and J shed 2 bases, with 11 bases lying between them. CDR3 nucleotide sequence: TGTGCCAGCAGCTTAGGGGTTGGAGAACAAGAGACCCAGTACTTC. Amino acids: CASSLGVGEQETQYF.

This clone was detected a few times. The rearrangement links TRBV5-6 to TRBJ2-7; 7 nucleotides agree with TRBD1. CDR1 is SGHDT and CDR2 is YYEEEE in the germline V gene. CDR3 length equals 16 residues. V shed 4 bases and J 4 bases; nucleotides not matched to a gene: 14. The CDR3 DNA follows: TGTGCCAGCAGCAACCCCTTTGACAGGGTCCCTTACGAGCAGTACTTC. It specifies CASSNPFDRVPYEQYF.

The chain is built from TRBV9 and TRBJ2-3, with 13 bases aligning to TRBD2. The CDR3 length is 20 residues. CDR1 and CDR2 (germline): SGDLS, YYNGEE. V was pared by 0 bases and J by 0 bases, with 10 bases of the junction left unmatched. The DNA for the CDR3 is TGTGCCAGCAGCGTAGGTCGACTAGCGGGGGGAGTTTTTAGCACAGATACGCAGTATTTT. This translates into CASSVGRLAGGVFSTDTQYF.

CDR3 bases: TGCGCCAGCAGCCAGGGTCCCCCCAGGGACGAGCAGTACTTC. It encodes CASSQGPPRDEQYF. V gene TRBV4-3 combines with J gene TRBJ2-7, with D possibly being TRBD1 (5 bases). Germline lookup yields CDR1 LGHNA and CDR2 YSLEER. The CDR3 sequence is 14 residues long. V gave up 3 bases and J gave up 5 bases, with 14 bases separating them.

The chain joins TRBV5-6 to TRBJ2-1; 14 nucleotides align to TRBD2. CDR1 and CDR2 (germline): SGHDT, YYEEEE. V lost 10 bases, J lost 9 bases, and 6 bases stayed unmatched. There are 13 residues in the CDR3. The CDR3 spells CAGGTSGGREQFF. CDR3 DNA: TGTGCCGGCGGGACTAGCGGGGGTCGTGAGCAGTTCTTC. Full variable domain (remainder filled in from reference TRBV5-6 and TRBJ2-1): DAGVTQSPTHLIKTRGQQVTLRCSPKSGHDTVSWYQQALGQGPQFIFQYYEEEERQRGNFPDRFSGHQFPNYSSELNVNALLLGDSALYLCAGGTSGGREQFFGPGTRLTVL.

This rearrangement joins TRBV30 to TRBJ2-7, with D perhaps matching TRBD2 (6 bases). V lost 3 bases and J 7 bases, leaving 22 bases between the germline ends. CDR3 size: 15 residues. CDR1 is GTSNPN and CDR2 is SVGIG in the germline V gene (reference sequence). DNA of the CDR3: TGTGCCTGGAGCTCCTGGGTTAGCGGCTCCTGGGAGCAGTACTTC. Amino acid sequence: CAWSSWVSGSWEQYF. The whole variable domain, filled in from reference TRBV30 and TRBJ2-7, reads SQTIHQWPATLVQPVGSPLSLECTVEGTSNPNLYWYRQAAGRGLQLLFYSVGIGQISSEVPQNLSASRPQDRQFILSSKKLLLSDSGFYLCAWSSWVSGSWEQYFGPGTRLTVT.

The rearrangement uses TRBV5-4 and TRBJ1-5; D not resolved. In germline, CDR1 is SGHNT, CDR2 YYREEE (reference sequence). The germline V and J ends were trimmed by 0 bases and 1 base, with 5 bases remaining between them. The CDR3 loop spans 14 amino acids. The CDR3 coding sequence is TGTGCCAGCAGCTTGGCGGGGAGCAATCAGCCCCAGCATTTT. The encoded protein is CASSLAGSNQPQHF.

The chain employs TRBV6-1 and TRBJ2-7; D is unclear. CDR1 is MNHNS, CDR2 SASEGT, per germline. This CDR3 is built from 14 residues. V gave up 4 bases and J gave up 1 base, with 11 bases separating them. In nucleotides, the CDR3 is TGTGCCAGCAGTGTCAATAGAGAGTCCTACGAGCAGTACTTC. Protein product: CASSVNRESYEQYF.

V and J are TRBV18 and TRBJ1-1, with a tentative D call TRBD1 (5 bases). Germline CDR1 KGHSH, CDR2 LQKENI. Trimming took off 3 bases at V and 8 bases at J, with 19 bases between the two ends. The CDR3 length is 15 residues. In DNA, the CDR3 is TGTGCCAGCTCACCCATATCGCAGGGCCCGATCGAAGCTTTCTTT. Translated, it gives CASSPISQGPIEAFF.

The J gene is TRBJ2-1, the V gene TRBV18; TRBD1 aligns across 12 bases. The CDR3 contains 16 residues. Trimming cost V 0 bases and J 7 bases; bases outside gene matches: 4. From germline, CDR1 is KGHSH and CDR2 LQKENI. The CDR3 sequence is CASSPPGTGGLNEQFF. The CDR3 DNA is TGTGCCAGCTCACCACCGGGGACAGGGGGCTTGAATGAGCAGTTCTTC.

The V call is TRBV7-2, the J call TRBJ1-3; TRBD1 aligns across 9 bases. Looked up from germline, CDR1 is SGHTA and CDR2 is FQGNSA. The V segment lost 4 bases and the J segment 2 bases; nucleotides outside the gene matches: 0. This CDR3 has 14 residues. CDR3 residues: CASSWDRAGNTIYF. The DNA for the CDR3 is TGTGCCAGCAGCTGGGACAGGGCTGGAAACACCATATATTTT. Based on the CDR3 plus reference TRBV7-2 and TRBJ1-3, the full variable domain is GAGVSQSPSNKVTEKGKDVELRCDPISGHTALYWYRQSLGQGLEFLIYFQGNSAPDKSGLPSDRFSAERTGGSVSTLTIQRTQQEDSAVYLCASSWDRAGNTIYFGEGSWLTVV.

The CDR3 spells CASSSRDRGFYEQFF. The DNA of the CDR3 is TGTGCCAGCAGTTCCCGGGACAGGGGGTTCTATGAGCAGTTCTTC. This chain links TRBV6-5 with TRBJ2-1; 11 nucleotides agree with TRBD1. V was clipped by 4 bases and J by 8 bases; unmatched bases: 7. The CDR3 sequence is 15 residues long. Germline CDR1 reads MNHEY; CDR2 reads SVGAGI.

This chain connects TRBV19 to TRBJ2-3; TRBD2 matches 8 bases. V lost 10 bases to trimming and J lost 1 base; unmatched junction nucleotides: 7. Germline CDR1 and CDR2: LNHDA and SQIVND (reference sequence). The CDR3 spans 14 residues. The CDR3 sequence: CATERGSRTDTQYF. CDR3 sequence (DNA): TGTGCCACAGAGCGGGGGAGCCGCACAGATACGCAGTATTTT.

This clone was observed a handful of times. The CDR3 DNA reads as TGCGCCAGCAGCCTCCAAGAGGGCAGGCCAGAGACCCAGTACTTC. Its protein product is CASSLQEGRPETQYF. The chain links TRBV5-1 to TRBJ2-5, with a possible D match to TRBD2 (5 bases). The ends were cut back, 4 bases at V and 4 bases at J, with 17 bases in the middle. Germline V gives CDR1 SGHRS, CDR2 YFSETQ. This CDR3 spans 15 amino acids.

The chain couples TRBV27 to TRBJ2-1; D gene ambiguous. The length of the CDR3 is 15 residues. The germline V and J ends were trimmed by 4 bases and 3 bases, with 13 bases remaining between them. Looked up from germline, CDR1 is MNHEY and CDR2 is SMNVEV (reference sequence). The CDR3 spells CASSSIDTNYNEQFF. CDR3 nucleotide sequence: TGTGCCAGCAGTTCAATAGATACCAACTACAATGAGCAGTTCTTC.

This chain connects TRBV27 to TRBJ2-7; D unresolved. The germline gives CDR1 MNHEY, CDR2 SMNVEV (reference sequence). The CDR3 sequence is 11 residues long. Trimming cost V 7 bases and J 5 bases, with 9 bases left between them. CDR3 sequence reads: CASNSGDEQYF. For the CDR3, the DNA is TGTGCCAGCAACTCTGGAGACGAGCAGTACTTC.

The chain has TRBV7-9 and TRBJ2-6; D is possibly TRBD1 (5 bases). The CDR3 covers 14 residues. V was trimmed by 3 bases and J by 10 bases, leaving 13 bases between them. The germline V gene has CDR1 SEHNR and CDR2 FQNEAQ (reference sequence). CDR3 sequence reads: CASSLEVDTNVLTF. CDR3 coding DNA: TGTGCCAGCAGCTTGGAAGTGGACACTAACGTCCTGACTTTC.

V and J are TRBV6-5 and TRBJ1-5; 8 bases map to TRBD1. This CDR3 contains 15 residues. Trimming cost V 6 bases and J 1 base; bases outside gene matches: 5. Germline V CDR1 and CDR2: MNHEY, SVGAGI. The DNA of the CDR3 is TGTGCCAGCAGCATGGGACAGGCAAGCAATCAGCCCCAGCATTTT. This gives the protein CASSMGQASNQPQHF.

The J gene is TRBJ1-2, the V gene TRBV6-5; 12 bases are a match to TRBD1. The germline V gene encodes CDR1 MNHEY and CDR2 SVGAGI. The CDR3 spans 13 residues. Losses at the gene ends were 5 bases for V and 8 bases for J; bases not matched to a gene: 3. The CDR3 here is CASSQGTGGGYTF. In nucleotides, the CDR3 is TGTGCCAGCAGTCAGGGGACAGGGGGCGGCTACACCTTC.

The chain uses TRBV7-9 and TRBJ2-2; a possible D gene is TRBD2 (7 bases). Germline V gene lookup returns CDR1 SEHNR and CDR2 FQNEAQ (reference sequence). The CDR3 has 14 amino acids. The germline V and J ends were trimmed by 8 bases and 4 bases, with 14 bases remaining between them. The CDR3 here is CASAAGAVTGELFF. Here the CDR3 DNA reads TGTGCCAGCGCCGCGGGGGCGGTCACCGGGGAGCTGTTTTTT.

This chain connects TRBV6-1 to TRBJ1-1; weak D call: TRBD1 (5 bases). Germline V gives CDR1 MNHNS, CDR2 SASEGT. V was shortened by 3 bases and J by 1 base, with 9 bases between the two germline ends. The CDR3 length is 14 residues. The CDR3 here is CASSDWGGNTEAFF. Here the CDR3 DNA reads TGTGCCAGCAGTGACTGGGGGGGGAACACTGAAGCTTTCTTT.

The chain recombines TRBV19 with TRBJ1-4, with 9 bases identical to TRBD1. V gave up 7 bases and J gave up 4 bases; unmatched junction bases: 7. This CDR3 comprises 15 residues. Germline V gene data show CDR1 as LNHDA and CDR2 as SQIVND (reference sequence). CDR3 in amino acids: CASNLGQGDNEKLFF. The CDR3 DNA reads TGTGCCAGTAACTTGGGACAGGGAGATAATGAAAAACTGTTTTTT.

The J gene is TRBJ2-1, the V gene TRBV5-6; D ambiguous. The germline V gene encodes CDR1 SGHDT and CDR2 YYEEEE. CDR3 size: 13 residues. V lost 1 base and J lost 5, with 7 bases in between. The CDR3 is CASSLLLHNEQFF. The CDR3 DNA reads as TGTGCCAGCAGCTTGTTACTTCACAATGAGCAGTTCTTC.

The J gene is TRBJ2-6, the V gene TRBV9; TRBD1 matches at 8 bases. The CDR3 extends over 19 amino acids. The trim removed 4 bases at V and 0 bases at J, leaving 12 bases unmatched. Per the germline V gene, CDR1 is SGDLS and CDR2 is YYNGEE. The CDR3 nucleotides read TGTGCCAGCAGCTTCAGTTCGACAGGGGCGAACTCTGGGGCCAACGTCCTGACTTTC. Translation gives CASSFSSTGANSGANVLTF.

The CDR3 bases are TGTGCCAGCAGTTTGTTGGACTCACTCGGGGAGACCCAGTACTTC. Protein product: CASSLLDSLGETQYF. The chain has TRBV28 and TRBJ2-5, with D perhaps matching TRBD2 (5 bases). V lost 3 bases and J 5 bases, leaving 16 bases between the germline ends. Germline-derived CDR1 and CDR2 are MDHEN and SYDVKM. CDR3 length equals 15 residues.

This sequence joins TRBV27 and TRBJ2-7, with D unresolved. The germline V gene encodes CDR1 MNHEY and CDR2 SMNVEV (reference sequence). V dropped 0 bases and J dropped 3 bases, with 9 bases sitting between them. The CDR3 covers 14 residues. CDR3 sequence reads: CASSLSVGGYEQYF. Here the CDR3 DNA reads TGTGCCAGCAGTTTATCGGTCGGTGGCTACGAGCAGTACTTC.

The V call is TRBV7-2, the J call TRBJ2-5; D gene unclear. The J call is doubtful: the DNA matches TRBJ2-7 better. The germline V gene has CDR1 SGHTA and CDR2 FQGNSA. The CDR3 runs 12 residues. CDR3 residues: CASSQSSYEQYF. CDR3 nucleotide sequence: TGTGCCAGCAGCCAAAGCTCCTACGAGCAGTACTTC.

J is TRBJ1-2 and V is TRBV11-2; a weak D match, TRBD1 (6 bases). The CDR3 length is 12 residues. The V end was cut by 5 bases, the J end by 4 bases, with 8 bases between. CDR1 and CDR2 (germline): SGHAT, FQNNGV. For the CDR3, the DNA is TGTGCCAGCAGCCCGGACAGCTATGGCTACACCTTC. Translation: CASSPDSYGYTF.

V and J are TRBV29-1 and TRBJ2-7; 9 nucleotides align to TRBD2. CDR1 is SQVTM and CDR2 is ANQGSEA in the germline V gene. J lost 0 bases, V lost 0 bases, and 3 bases had no gene match. This CDR3 is built from 15 residues. CDR3 region: CSVEEFSGSSYEQYF. In DNA, the CDR3 is TGCAGCGTTGAAGAGTTTAGCGGGAGCTCCTACGAGCAGTACTTC.

The chain couples TRBV15 to TRBJ1-5; no firm D call. Per the germline V gene, CDR1 is LNHNV and CDR2 is YYDKDF (reference sequence). V was cut by 0 bases and J by 4 bases, with 22 bases left in between. This CDR3 has 19 amino acids. The CDR3 DNA reads TGTGCCACCAGCAGAGAGGAGGGTCCAGATCAGAACTTAAATCAGCCCCAGCATTTT. Its protein product is CATSREEGPDQNLNQPQHF.